Many counts were recorded for the clone carrying this T cell receptor beta chain. The antigen is unknown. The sample comes from a study of regulatory T cells in long-lasting Graves disease. Study-wide context: Duration of antithyroid drug therapy among newly diagnosed Graves' patients was under 3 months. Study observations and caveats: Persistent Graves' disease cases displayed lower TCR diversity than newly diagnosed ones.

Time point: newly diagnosed GD, antithyroid drugs for less than 3 months. The TCR library was made from RNA extracted from PBMCs. The authors built TCR beta libraries using iRepertoire HTBI primers and Arm-PCR of CDR3 regions. TCRdb used MiXCR to reprocess the multiplex PCR reads, holding one entry per CDR3 protein. The sample has a few hundred thousand distinct CDR3 sequences, approximately 12% seen once. Another study also made use of these data, one on T cells in Graves' hyperthyroidism and ophthalmopathy. This second study says: Most thyroid clonotypes with frequency above 0.001 were detected in blood. Ophthalmopathy was model-predicted a median roughly six months pre-onset.

The sequence came from a man aged 30 to 39 with Graves disease. The material was peripheral blood mononuclear cells (PBMCs), obtained at new diagnosis, from a patient treated with antithyroid drugs.

The CDR3 DNA follows: TGTGCCTGGAGTGAGGCTATGGGGTCACCCCTCCACTTT. It translates to CAWSEAMGSPLHF. The chain has TRBV30 and TRBJ1-6; D remains unclear. The CDR3 has 13 amino acids. Trimming cost V 1 base and J 10 bases, with 11 bases left between them. Germline CDR1 and CDR2: GTSNPN and SVGIG (reference sequence).